This T cell receptor beta chain originates from a study of T-cell memory formation after mild COVID-19. MiXCR was run by TCRdb on the 5' RACE reads, yielding one entry per CDR3 protein. The sample includes 400,000 or so distinct CDR3 sequences, 20% seen only once; the top ten take roughly 8.4%. V shed 3 bases, J shed 4 bases, and the junction held 6 bases outside the gene matches. CDR1 is SGHRS, CDR2 YFSETQ, per germline. This CDR3 comprises 14 residues. This clonotype was picked up a small number of times. This sequence originates from an adult woman who had mild COVID-19 (a few samples of this study predate the infection). Cell type and time point are not known. Specimen: PBMCs or a T cell subset sorted from them (not recorded which). The rearrangement joins TRBV5-1 to TRBJ2-7, with TRBD1 matching over 8 bases. This chain's CDR3 is CASSWGDRTYEQYF. The CDR3 DNA is TGCGCCAGCAGCTGGGGGGACAGGACTTACGAGCAGTACTTC.